Following are 25 T cell receptor beta chains from one sample sequenced in a study of T cells in Graves' hyperthyroidism and ophthalmopathy. RNA transcripts were the template for amplifying TCR beta CDR3 regions. HTBI primers were used for first-round RT-PCR of the TCR CDR3. TCRdb re-derived calls from the multiplex PCR reads in MiXCR, one entry per CDR3 protein. The table has 550,000 to 650,000 distinct CDR3 sequences, roughly 13% seen once. The sample was blood. These receptors originate from a woman aged 25 to 39 with Graves' hyperthyroidism that later progressed to Graves' ophthalmopathy.

The V gene is TRBV20-1, the J gene TRBJ2-1; 11 nucleotides agree with TRBD2. V lost 1 base and J lost 5; bases outside the gene matches: 4. The CDR3 sequence is 15 residues long. The V gene's germline CDR1 is DFQATT and CDR2 SNEGSKA (reference sequence). This chain's CDR3 is CSARAATSGNNEQFF. The DNA of the CDR3 is TGCAGTGCTAGAGCGGCGACTAGCGGGAACAATGAGCAGTTCTTC.

This clonotype was seen many times. This rearrangement joins TRBV15 to TRBJ1-2; D gene ambiguous. The ends were cut back, 0 bases at V and 4 bases at J, with 12 bases in the middle. This CDR3 spans 15 amino acids. CDR1 LNHNV and CDR2 YYDKDF come from the germline V gene (reference sequence). For the CDR3, the DNA is TGTGCCACCAGCAGAGATCGGCAGGAGACCTATGGCTACACCTTC. This sequence encodes CATSRDRQETYGYTF.

This clonotype showed up many times. This chain links TRBV25-1 with TRBJ1-2; 7 nucleotides agree with TRBD1. The CDR3 extends over 14 amino acids. V shed 6 bases, J shed 2 bases, and the junction held 6 bases outside the gene matches. Germline V gene sequence: CDR1 MGHDK, CDR2 SYGVNS. CDR3 sequence (DNA): TGTGCCAGCAGCGTGGGACAGCGAAACTATGGCTACACCTTC. Its protein product is CASSVGQRNYGYTF.

This clonotype was observed a handful of times. This may stem from a read error, because a much larger clone lies one nucleotide away. CDR3 sequence: CAWSVNTEAFF. The CDR3 region has the DNA TGTGCCTGGAGTGTAAACACTGAAGCTTTCTTT. V gene TRBV30 combines with J gene TRBJ1-1; no clear D. Trimming cost V 0 bases and J 2 bases, with 1 base left between them. Germline V gene sequence: CDR1 GTSNPN, CDR2 SVGIG (reference sequence). This CDR3 spans 11 amino acids.

This chain connects TRBV19 to TRBJ1-1; D perhaps matches TRBD1 (5 bases). Germline lookup yields CDR1 LNHDA and CDR2 SQIVND (reference sequence). V was trimmed by 1 base and J by 5 bases, leaving 14 bases between them. The CDR3 runs 15 residues. In DNA, the CDR3 is TGTGCCAGTAGTATAGCAGCCGGGGGTAGAACTGAAGCTTTCTTT. It encodes CASSIAAGGRTEAFF.

A note on this clonotype: A read error may be the cause here, since a much bigger clone is one base away. This chain uses TRBV7-3 with TRBJ2-1, with 8 positions matching TRBD2. The length of the CDR3 is 13 residues. CDR1 is SGHTA and CDR2 is FQGTGA in the germline V gene. Germline trimming cut 5 bases from V and 9 bases from J; bases unmatched to any gene: 6. In nucleotides, the CDR3 is TGTGCCAGCAGCCCGACTAGCGTGACTGAGCAGTTCTTC. Its protein product is CASSPTSVTEQFF.

At least ten counts were recorded for this clonotype. The V and J genes are TRBV28 and TRBJ2-2; a weak D match, TRBD1 (7 bases). The CDR3 runs to 19 residues. V dropped 7 bases and J dropped 0 bases, with 24 bases sitting between them. The germline CDR1 and CDR2 sequences are MDHEN and SYDVKM. CDR3 loop: CASIMAGQLPRANTGELFF. For the CDR3, the DNA is TGTGCCAGCATTATGGCGGGACAGCTCCCGAGGGCGAACACCGGGGAGCTGTTTTTT.

This clonotype was found many times. The rearrangement links TRBV6-1 to TRBJ2-2, with a possible D match to TRBD1 (5 bases). Trimming stripped 5 bases from V and 7 bases from J, with 17 bases between. Germline-derived CDR1 and CDR2 are MNHNS and SASEGT. There are 15 residues in the CDR3. CDR3 DNA: TGTGCCAGCAGTTTTACTTCAGGGATAAACGGGGAGCTGTTTTTT. This gives the protein CASSFTSGINGELFF.

There are many counts of this clonotype. The chain couples TRBV20-1 to TRBJ2-7; TRBD2 agrees at 8 bases. The V segment lost 1 base and the J segment 3 bases; nucleotides outside the gene matches: 5. There are 14 residues in the CDR3. Germline CDR1 DFQATT, CDR2 SNEGSKA (reference sequence). CDR3 coding DNA: TGCAGTGCTAGAGTAAGCGGGAGACTCTACGAGCAGTACTTC. Amino acids: CSARVSGRLYEQYF.

Worth noting for this clonotype: A much larger clone differs from this one at a single base, so this may be a read error. The chain is built from TRBV7-2 and TRBJ2-3; the match to TRBD1 covers 8 bases. CDR1 and CDR2 from the germline V gene are SGHTA and FQGNSA. This CDR3 is built from 14 residues. V trimming: 9 bases; J trimming: 4 bases; junction bases outside the gene matches: 9. The CDR3 here is CARNRGDFPDTQYF. The DNA of the CDR3 is TGTGCCAGGAACAGGGGGGATTTCCCAGATACGCAGTATTTT.

This clonotype appeared many times. V usage is TRBV28 and J usage is TRBJ2-5; D is undetermined. Germline CDR1 is MDHEN and CDR2 is SYDVKM. V dropped 7 bases and J dropped 3 bases, with 12 bases sitting between them. This CDR3 contains 13 residues. The CDR3 DNA is TGTGCCAGCAACCTAGGCAGTAAAGAGACCCAGTACTTC. Translating it yields CASNLGSKETQYF.

This clonotype has at least ten counts. The rearrangement joins TRBV4-1 to TRBJ2-7; possibly TRBD1 for D (7 bases). V shed 3 bases and J shed 6 bases, with 21 bases lying between them. The germline gives CDR1 MGHRA, CDR2 YSYEKL. CDR3 size: 16 residues. CDR3 in DNA: TGCGCCAGCAGCCAGTTGCCAAACGACAGGGAGGCCGAGCAGTACTTC. This encodes CASSQLPNDREAEQYF.

There are many counts of this clonotype. The J gene is TRBJ2-3, the V gene TRBV27; D is perhaps TRBD2 (5 bases). Germline-derived CDR1 and CDR2 are MNHEY and SMNVEV (reference sequence). This CDR3 spans 14 amino acids. V was trimmed by 2 bases and J by 5 bases, leaving 11 bases between them. CDR3 sequence (DNA): TGTGCCAGCAGTTTACAGGAGGCGGGAGATACGCAGTATTTT. As protein: CASSLQEAGDTQYF.

In this sample, this clonotype turned up many times. The chain employs TRBV9 and TRBJ1-6, with D maybe TRBD1 (5 bases). Trimming took 1 base from V and 10 from J, leaving 24 bases between them. The germline CDR1 and CDR2 sequences are SGDLS and YYNGEE. The CDR3 loop spans 18 amino acids. CDR3 sequence: CASSVLLLGKGIYSPLHF. The CDR3 DNA reads TGTGCCAGCAGCGTATTACTTCTCGGCAAGGGGATCTACTCACCCCTCCACTTT.

This sequence joins TRBV20-1 and TRBJ2-2; 7 bases fit TRBD2. The CDR3 loop spans 16 amino acids. The V segment lost 3 bases and the J segment 3 bases; nucleotides outside the gene matches: 10. Germline V gene sequence: CDR1 DFQATT, CDR2 SNEGSKA (reference sequence). Written as DNA, the CDR3 is TGCAGTGCTAGCGCTTGGGGGAGGGGATACACCGGGGAGCTGTTTTTT. Translated: CSASAWGRGYTGELFF.

This clonotype appeared many times. The DNA of the CDR3 is TGTGCCTGGAGTGTACAGTCAGGGTCGGGCACTGAAGCTTTCTTT. It specifies CAWSVQSGSGTEAFF. The V call is TRBV30, the J call TRBJ1-1, with D perhaps TRBD1 (5 bases). Per the germline V gene, CDR1 is GTSNPN and CDR2 is SVGIG (reference sequence). The CDR3 spans 15 residues. Trimming cost V 0 bases and J 4 bases, with 15 bases left between them.

J is TRBJ2-1 and V is TRBV7-3; weak D call: TRBD1 (6 bases). This CDR3 has 18 amino acids. The V gene lost 4 bases and the J gene lost 4 bases, with 23 bases spanning the gap. Germline lookup yields CDR1 SGHTA and CDR2 FQGTGA. CDR3 sequence: CASSSYSLGGIVYNEQFF. CDR3 nucleotide sequence: TGTGCCAGCAGCTCCTACTCGCTAGGGGGTATAGTGTACAATGAGCAGTTCTTC.

This clonotype was observed at least ten times. The rearrangement joins TRBV6-5 to TRBJ2-7; weak D call: TRBD1 (6 bases). CDR1 is MNHEY and CDR2 is SVGAGI in the germline V gene. This CDR3 has 16 amino acids. Between the trimmed V and J ends, which lost 0 bases and 5 bases, there was a span of 17 bases. CDR3 sequence reads: CASSYSKDTGSNEQYF. DNA of the CDR3: TGTGCCAGCAGTTACTCGAAAGATACAGGGTCCAACGAGCAGTACTTC.

CDR3 in amino acids: CASSPLEGWMNTEAFF. CDR3 in DNA: TGTGCCAGCTCACCACTAGAGGGTTGGATGAACACTGAAGCTTTCTTT. The J gene is TRBJ1-1, the V gene TRBV18, with unresolved D. Germline CDR1 is KGHSH and CDR2 is LQKENI. The CDR3 has 16 amino acids. With 1 base removed from V and 0 bases from J, the gap between germline ends came to 12 bases.

This clonotype has just a few counts. V gene TRBV27 combines with J gene TRBJ2-6, with D hard to call. The length of the CDR3 is 17 residues. Germline lookup yields CDR1 MNHEY and CDR2 SMNVEV (reference sequence). Trimming stripped 2 bases from V and 0 bases from J, with 11 bases between. Written as DNA, the CDR3 is TGTGCCAGCAGTTTAGAGAATCCGAGCTCTGGGGCCAACGTCCTGACTTTC. Its translation: CASSLENPSSGANVLTF.

The rearrangement links TRBV6-4 to TRBJ2-3; D not resolved. CDR3 size: 14 residues. From germline, CDR1 is MRHNA and CDR2 SNTAGT. V lost 3 bases and J 3 bases, leaving 10 bases between the germline ends. DNA for the CDR3: TGTGCCAGCAGTGAGGACGGCCGGACAGATACGCAGTATTTT. The encoded protein is CASSEDGRTDTQYF.

This clonotype was seen repeatedly, ten times or more. The V and J genes are TRBV6-1 and TRBJ1-4, with D possibly being TRBD1 (6 bases). Trimming took 5 bases from V and 3 from J, leaving 13 bases between them. CDR3 size: 15 residues. CDR1 MNHNS and CDR2 SASEGT come from the germline V gene. CDR3 protein: CASSSQGQANEKLFF. CDR3 in DNA: TGTGCCAGCAGTTCGCAGGGACAAGCTAATGAAAAACTGTTTTTT.

This clonotype has at least ten counts. The chain links TRBV7-9 to TRBJ2-5, with D tentatively TRBD2 (5 bases). V was clipped by 5 bases and J by 4 bases, with 20 bases between them. The CDR3 has 16 residues. Germline lookup yields CDR1 SEHNR and CDR2 FQNEAQ (reference sequence). CDR3: CASSHPAGKSGETQYF. The CDR3 nucleotides are TGTGCCAGCAGCCACCCCGCCGGGAAAAGCGGAGAGACCCAGTACTTC.

The chain links TRBV20-1 to TRBJ2-7; tentative D call: TRBD2 (7 bases). The germline CDR1 and CDR2 sequences are DFQATT and SNEGSKA (reference sequence). The CDR3 runs 17 residues. V dropped 0 bases and J dropped 3 bases, with 21 bases sitting between them. As DNA, the CDR3 is TGCAGTGCTAGAGACCCCAGGGACATGGGGGACTACTACGAGCAGTACTTC. Amino acid sequence: CSARDPRDMGDYYEQYF.

Ten or more counts support this clonotype. The V and J genes are TRBV11-2 and TRBJ2-7, with TRBD2 matching over 9 bases. After removal of 3 bases from V and 4 bases from J, the junction contained 7 bases not matched to a gene. Germline loops: CDR1 SGHAT, CDR2 FQNNGV. The CDR3 sequence is 15 residues long. DNA for the CDR3: TGTGCCAGCAGCTTCAATAGCGGGAGTGATTACGAGCAGTACTTC. It codes for CASSFNSGSDYEQYF.